In this sample, the clone carrying this TCR beta chain turned up once. Some clones are missing from TCRdb's copy, which holds only in-frame ones; the method was immunoSEQ multiplex PCR. The sample has roughly 130,000 clones; about 79% are singletons. Trimming cost V 2 bases and J 4 bases, with 5 bases left between them. CDR1 is LNHDA and CDR2 is SQIVND in the germline V gene (reference sequence). The CDR3 sequence is 13 residues long. The sample comes from a study of blood T cell repertoires in COVID-19. The V and J genes are TRBV19 and TRBJ1-4; D uncertain. This clonotype originated in a woman aged 50 to 65 with acute or convalescent COVID-19. Sequencing input: peripheral blood. This chain's CDR3 is CASSITSNEKLFF. Here the CDR3 DNA reads TGTGCCAGTAGTATAACGAGTAATGAAAAACTGTTTTTT.